These 26 T cell receptor beta chains originate from one sample sequenced in a study of T cell repertoires and HLA-DP antigens. Antigens for these TCRs are unknown. Only in-frame clones appear in the TCRdb table, and some are missing; sequencing was by immunoSEQ multiplex PCR. The table includes almost 90,000 clones, around 86% detected once. The sequencing sample was made of CD4+ T cells from PBMCs. The receptors stem from a man between 45 and 60 years old in good health and CMV-seronegative.

This clone was seen only once. The chain joins TRBV28 to TRBJ2-1, with TRBD2 matching 10 bases. Germline V gives CDR1 MDHEN, CDR2 SYDVKM. The CDR3 sequence is 16 residues long. Trimming took 6 bases from V and 4 from J; bases not matched to a gene: 9. The CDR3 nucleotides read TGTGCCAGCAGCACTGTAGCGGGAGGCCTTTACAATGAGCAGTTCTTC. The encoded protein is CASSTVAGGLYNEQFF.

The rearrangement uses TRBV10-3 and TRBJ1-2, with TRBD1 matching over 7 bases. The junction had 1 base not matched to a gene; V was cut back by 6 bases and J by 3 bases. The CDR3 loop spans 12 amino acids. The germline CDR1 and CDR2 sequences are ENHRY and SYGVKD. The CDR3, as DNA: TGTGCCATCAGCACAGGGGACTATGGCTACACCTTC. It translates to CAISTGDYGYTF.

V is TRBV7-2 and J is TRBJ2-5; 9 bases fit TRBD1. Losses at the gene ends were 7 bases for V and 1 base for J; bases not matched to a gene: 10. Germline CDR1 is SGHTA and CDR2 is FQGNSA. This CDR3 has 16 amino acids. CDR3 bases: TGTGCCAGCACCGTAACGGGACAGGGCATCCAAGAGACCCAGTACTTC. Encoded protein: CASTVTGQGIQETQYF.

V and J are TRBV7-2 and TRBJ2-7; 10 bases match TRBD1. The CDR3 covers 15 residues. Germline values: CDR1 SGHTA, CDR2 FQGNSA. The junction had 4 bases not matched to a gene; V was cut back by 5 bases and J by 0 bases. The DNA of the CDR3 is TGTGCCAGCAGCCGCGACAGGGGGCACTCCTACGAGCAGTACTTC. Amino acids: CASSRDRGHSYEQYF.

This chain uses TRBV19 with TRBJ2-1; perhaps D is TRBD1 or TRBD2 (5 bases each). Trimming cost V 3 bases and J 5 bases, with 17 bases left between them. Germline assignment: CDR1 LNHDA and CDR2 SQIVND (reference sequence). The CDR3 spans 16 residues. The CDR3 DNA reads TGTGCCAGTAGTATCTTTATGTCGGGGCTCGACAATGAGCAGTTCTTC. Amino acid sequence: CASSIFMSGLDNEQFF.

J is TRBJ2-5 and V is TRBV5-1, with D possibly TRBD1 on 6 matching bases. CDR1 is SGHRS, CDR2 YFSETQ, per germline. The CDR3 length is 14 residues. Trimming pared 4 bases from V and 4 bases from J, leaving 14 bases between. The CDR3 region has the DNA TGCGCCAGCAGCCAGGGACAAATCCTAGAGACCCAGTACTTC. This encodes CASSQGQILETQYF. The full variable domain, its missing parts supplied by reference TRBV5-1 and TRBJ2-5, is KAGVTQTPRYLIKTRGQQVTLSCSPISGHRSVSWYQQTPGQGLQFLFEYFSETQRNKGNFPGRFSGRQFSNSRSEMNVSTLELGDSALYLCASSQGQILETQYFGPGTRLLVL.

The chain uses TRBV2 and TRBJ1-1; the D gene is possibly TRBD1 (5 bases). The CDR3 has 13 amino acids. Germline lookup yields CDR1 SNHLY and CDR2 FYNNEI. V was clipped by 5 bases and J by 0 bases, with 7 bases between them. The CDR3 nucleotides are TGTGCCAGCAGTCGACAGATGAACACTGAAGCTTTCTTT. This sequence encodes CASSRQMNTEAFF.

The rearrangement links TRBV2 to TRBJ2-7; TRBD1 is a possible D gene (7 bases). The CDR3 spans 14 residues. V shed 5 bases and J shed 4 bases, with 15 bases lying between them. The germline V gene encodes CDR1 SNHLY and CDR2 FYNNEI. The CDR3 nucleotides are TGTGCCAGCAGTAGGCAGGGGGGCATGTACGAGCAGTACTTC. The encoded protein is CASSRQGGMYEQYF. The whole variable domain, filled in from reference TRBV2 and TRBJ2-7, reads EPEVTQTPSHQVTQMGQEVILRCVPISNHLYFYWYRQILGQKVEFLVSFYNNEISEKSEIFDDQFSVERPDGSNFTLKIRSTKLEDSAMYFCASSRQGGMYEQYFGPGTRLTVT.

This CDR3 reads CASSFSGSSYEQYF. CDR3 DNA: TGTGCCAGCAGCTTCTCCGGGTCCTCCTACGAGCAGTACTTC. The chain employs TRBV5-4 and TRBJ2-7; D gene ambiguous. Germline CDR1 is SGHNT and CDR2 is YYREEE (reference sequence). The CDR3 has 14 amino acids. Trimming took off 2 bases at V and 0 bases at J, with 9 bases between the two ends.

This clone has only one observation. V and J are TRBV7-2 and TRBJ1-4; the D gene is possibly TRBD1 (6 bases). Germline V gene data show CDR1 as SGHTA and CDR2 as FQGNSA. Trimming pared 1 base from V and 6 bases from J, leaving 9 bases between. The CDR3 spans 14 residues. The CDR3 here is CASSLDRVDEKLFF. The CDR3 DNA follows: TGTGCCAGCAGCTTAGACAGGGTGGATGAAAAACTGTTTTTT.

The V call is TRBV7-6, the J call TRBJ2-3; 9 nucleotides align to TRBD1. Per germline, CDR1 SGHVS and CDR2 FNYEAQ. The CDR3 spans 17 residues. V gave up 3 bases and J gave up 4 bases; unmatched junction bases: 11. As DNA, the CDR3 is TGTGCCAGCAGCTTGGTACAGGGGGCAAAAGGTGCAGATACGCAGTATTTT. Residues: CASSLVQGAKGADTQYF.

This rearrangement joins TRBV10-3 to TRBJ1-1; 7 bases match TRBD1. The CDR3 runs 16 residues. Germline V gene lookup returns CDR1 ENHRY and CDR2 SYGVKD. Losses at the gene ends were 0 bases for V and 5 bases for J; bases not matched to a gene: 9. The CDR3 region has the DNA TGTGCCATCAGTGAGTCGAGGGGGCCGGCGGTGACTGAAGCTTTCTTT. Translated: CAISESRGPAVTEAFF.

This rearrangement joins TRBV11-2 to TRBJ2-1, with 8 bases matching TRBD2. The length of the CDR3 is 14 residues. J lost 7 bases, V lost 4 bases, and 6 bases had no gene match. The germline V gene encodes CDR1 SGHAT and CDR2 FQNNGV. This CDR3 is CASSSRLARNEQFF. As DNA, the CDR3 is TGTGCCAGCAGCTCCCGACTAGCGCGGAATGAGCAGTTCTTC.

The rearrangement joins TRBV6-5 to TRBJ2-1, with TRBD1 identical over 8 bases. V shed 9 bases, J shed 4 bases, and the junction held 5 bases outside the gene matches. The CDR3 runs to 13 residues. Looked up from germline, CDR1 is MNHEY and CDR2 is SVGAGI. The CDR3 reads CASRQGLYNEQFF. As DNA, the CDR3 is TGTGCCAGTAGACAGGGGTTGTACAATGAGCAGTTCTTC.

The V gene is TRBV25-1, the J gene TRBJ2-5; D is perhaps TRBD2 (6 bases). Trimming cost V 7 bases and J 2 bases, with 17 bases left between them. The CDR3 totals 15 residues. Germline CDR1 and CDR2: MGHDK and SYGVNS. The CDR3 reads CASTFGGTQQETQYF. DNA for the CDR3: TGTGCCAGCACCTTCGGTGGGACTCAACAAGAGACCCAGTACTTC.

The chain links TRBV2 to TRBJ2-7, with D unresolved. Trimming took off 2 bases at V and 2 bases at J, with 7 bases between the two ends. This CDR3 comprises 13 residues. CDR1 is SNHLY and CDR2 is FYNNEI in the germline V gene. The DNA of the CDR3 is TGTGCCAGCAGTGAACGGTTGGCCTACGAGCAGTACTTC. Its protein is CASSERLAYEQYF. Filled out from reference TRBV2 and TRBJ2-7, the complete variable domain reads EPEVTQTPSHQVTQMGQEVILRCVPISNHLYFYWYRQILGQKVEFLVSFYNNEISEKSEIFDDQFSVERPDGSNFTLKIRSTKLEDSAMYFCASSERLAYEQYFGPGTRLTVT.

The chain joins TRBV19 to TRBJ2-1, with 11 bases lining up with TRBD2. V shed 5 bases and J 5 bases; nucleotides not matched to a gene: 5. The CDR3 totals 15 residues. Germline values: CDR1 LNHDA, CDR2 SQIVND (reference sequence). The CDR3 here is CASSFPGLADNEQFF. The CDR3 coding sequence is TGTGCCAGTAGTTTTCCGGGACTAGCGGACAATGAGCAGTTCTTC.

The CDR3 region is CASSSRTGDYEQYF. The CDR3 coding sequence is TGTGCCAGCAGCTCCCGGACAGGGGACTACGAGCAGTACTTC. This chain links TRBV4-2 with TRBJ2-7; 9 nucleotides align to TRBD1. The CDR3 length is 14 residues. Trimming at V came to 5 bases and at J to 3 bases, leaving 5 bases not matched to a gene. The germline V gene has CDR1 LGHNA and CDR2 YNFKEQ.

This rearrangement joins TRBV30 to TRBJ2-5; the D is unclear. Germline-derived CDR1 and CDR2 are GTSNPN and SVGIG (reference sequence). The CDR3 totals 14 residues. Trimming took 6 bases from V and 5 from J, leaving 19 bases between them. The CDR3 sequence is CACQVSLALETQYF. The CDR3 nucleotides are TGTGCCTGTCAGGTATCGTTGGCGTTGGAGACCCAGTACTTC.

The chain uses TRBV7-9 and TRBJ2-1, with 9 bases that match TRBD2. Germline V gene data show CDR1 as SEHNR and CDR2 as FQNEAQ (reference sequence). This CDR3 region has 16 residues. Losses at the gene ends were 2 bases for V and 5 bases for J; bases not matched to a gene: 7. CDR3 amino acids: CASSLTLAGTHNEQFF. The CDR3 nucleotides are TGTGCCAGCAGCTTAACCCTAGCGGGGACTCACAATGAGCAGTTCTTC. The full variable domain, with the rest looked up from reference TRBV7-9 and TRBJ2-1, is DTGVSQNPRHKITKRGQNVTFRCDPISEHNRLYWYRQTLGQGPEFLTYFQNEAQLEKSRLLSDRFSAERPKGSFSTLEIQRTEQGDSAMYLCASSLTLAGTHNEQFFGPGTRLTVL.

V and J are TRBV19 and TRBJ1-3; no definite D call. This CDR3 region has 15 residues. V lost 5 bases and J 0 bases, leaving 11 bases between the germline ends. Germline assignment: CDR1 LNHDA and CDR2 SQIVND (reference sequence). The CDR3 reads CASSLGPSSGNTIYF. CDR3 in DNA: TGTGCCAGTAGTTTGGGCCCTAGCTCTGGAAACACCATATATTTT.

The chain uses TRBV6-1 and TRBJ1-3, with D unresolved. Germline values: CDR1 MNHNS, CDR2 SASEGT. Deletions cut 6 bases from V and 4 bases from J, with 10 bases between. The CDR3 loop spans 13 amino acids. CDR3: CASRSIGGNTIYF. CDR3 sequence (DNA): TGTGCCAGCAGATCAATAGGGGGAAACACCATATATTTT.

The chain employs TRBV5-4 and TRBJ2-5; D is unclear. CDR1 is SGHNT and CDR2 is YYREEE in the germline V gene (reference sequence). The CDR3 is 11 amino acids. V shed 0 bases and J shed 5 bases, with 2 bases lying between them. The CDR3 bases are TGTGCCAGCAGCTTGGCCGAGACCCAGTACTTC. Translated: CASSLAETQYF.

J is TRBJ2-3 and V is TRBV25-1; D not resolved. Germline values: CDR1 MGHDK, CDR2 SYGVNS. V lost 3 bases to trimming and J lost 3 bases, with 10 bases between them. This CDR3 spans 14 amino acids. The CDR3 DNA reads TGTGCCAGCAGTGAGTCTAGAAATACAGATACGCAGTATTTT. It is translated as CASSESRNTDTQYF.

The gene calls are TRBV10-3 and TRBJ1-5; 12 bases match TRBD1. The germline V gene has CDR1 ENHRY and CDR2 SYGVKD. The CDR3 has 19 amino acids. Trimming took 3 bases from V and 11 from J; bases not matched to a gene: 20. For the CDR3, the DNA is TGTGCCATCAGTGACAACATGGGGACAGGGGGCGCAATGGGGGTGTCCCAGCATTTT. This gives the protein CAISDNMGTGGAMGVSQHF.

The rearrangement links TRBV30 to TRBJ1-5; D remains ambiguous. Trimming stripped 6 bases from V and 0 bases from J, with 15 bases between. There are 15 residues in the CDR3. Germline V gene lookup returns CDR1 GTSNPN and CDR2 SVGIG (reference sequence). CDR3 sequence: CACPPPILSNQPQHF. CDR3 sequence (DNA): TGTGCCTGCCCCCCCCCGATTCTTAGCAATCAGCCCCAGCATTTT.